These T cell receptor beta chains were read from a single sample in a study of identical twins. TCRdb itself ran the 5' RACE reads through MiXCR, one entry per CDR3 protein. The sample records 350,000 or so distinct CDR3 sequences, approximately 9.1% being singletons. The source material was naive T cells sorted from blood. All receptors come from a woman aged 50 to 60 in good health. Both conserved end residues are trimmed from each CDR3. Size tells how often a clone was seen (once, few, many) or the class of an expanded clone, and some rows leave it out.

TRBJ2-5,TRBV19,.,ASSPVVGGGETQY
TRBJ2-7,TRBV6-5,few,ASVGPLGYEQY
TRBJ2-2,TRBV5-1,.,ASSLVGRHTGELF
TRBJ1-2,TRBV12-3/TRBV12-4,.,ASSLLDRGLKANYGYT
TRBJ2-2,TRBV5-1,few,ASSSRGPDTGELF
TRBJ1-1,TRBV25-1,few,ASNRIRGHLTEAF
TRBJ2-1,TRBV12-3/TRBV12-4,many,ASSFRIGAFNEQF
TRBJ2-7,TRBV7-9,.,ASSLSGLEVSSEQY
TRBJ2-3,TRBV20-1,.,SARMAGGTDTQY
TRBJ2-1,TRBV30,.,ASALVEQF
TRBJ2-4,TRBV24-1,.,ATSEKGTVRH
TRBJ2-1,TRBV9,.,ASSVMDYNEQF
TRBJ2-1,TRBV20-1,few,SARIAGEEYNEQF
TRBJ1-2,TRBV7-8,.,ASSLGSANYGYT
TRBJ2-3,TRBV4-2,few,ASSQVTSGALSGTDTQY
TRBJ1-6,TRBV3-1,.,PGQRNISNNSPLH